The 14 T cell receptor beta chains below were found in one sample sequenced in a study. TCRdb reprocessed the 5' RACE reads with MiXCR, giving one entry per CDR3 protein. The repertoire holds roughly 320 distinct CDR3 sequences, roughly 5.5% seen once, with roughly 60% in the top ten. The sample comprised effector memory T cells from blood PBMCs. Regarding subset: effector memory CD4+ T cells. Source of these receptors: a male donor with HIV.

This clonotype is classed as large. J is TRBJ2-3 and V is TRBV20-1; 7 bases fit TRBD2. The CDR3 spans 17 residues. Trimming removed 3 bases from V and 6 bases from J; junction bases left unmatched: 18. Germline V lookup: CDR1 DFQATT, CDR2 SNEGSKA (reference sequence). CDR3 bases: TGCAGTGCTAGTCGGGGGGACGAGGCTCACCTAGCGGATACGCAGTATTTT. It translates to CSASRGDEAHLADTQYF.

This clonotype is labeled large (0.1 to 1%). This rearrangement joins TRBV30 to TRBJ2-6, with 10 bases that match TRBD1. CDR1 and CDR2 from the germline V gene are GTSNPN and SVGIG (reference sequence). J gave up 4 bases and V 3 bases, and 12 bases lay outside the gene matches. The CDR3 extends over 18 amino acids. CDR3 DNA: TGTGCCTGGAGCTCCGGGACAGGGGCTAGACTCGGGGCCAACGTCCTGACTTTC. Amino acid sequence: CAWSSGTGARLGANVLTF. Filled out from reference TRBV30 and TRBJ2-6, the complete variable domain reads SQTIHQWPATLVQPVGSPLSLECTVEGTSNPNLYWYRQAAGRGLQLLFYSVGIGQISSEVPQNLSASRPQDRQFILSSKKLLLSDSGFYLCAWSSGTGARLGANVLTFGAGSRLTVL.

In its sample, this clonotype ranks as hyperexpanded. The chain recombines TRBV2 with TRBJ2-3, with D maybe TRBD2 (5 bases). V was clipped by 6 bases and J by 0 bases, with 13 bases between them. The CDR3 loop spans 15 amino acids. Germline V CDR1 and CDR2: SNHLY, FYNNEI. The CDR3 is CASSRGSASTDTQYF. For the CDR3, the DNA is TGTGCCAGCAGCCGAGGGTCGGCTAGCACAGATACGCAGTATTTT. Supplemented by reference TRBV2 and TRBJ2-3, the full variable domain reads EPEVTQTPSHQVTQMGQEVILRCVPISNHLYFYWYRQILGQKVEFLVSFYNNEISEKSEIFDDQFSVERPDGSNFTLKIRSTKLEDSAMYFCASSRGSASTDTQYFGPGTRLTVL.

This clonotype was observed a handful of times. The genes are TRBV7-7 and TRBJ2-5; the match to TRBD1 covers 8 bases. The V gene end was trimmed by 3 bases and the J gene end by 2 bases; junction bases not matched to a gene: 2. The CDR3 spans 14 residues. Germline CDR1 SSHAT, CDR2 FNYEAQ (reference sequence). CDR3 loop: CASSFTGGQETQYF. In DNA form, the CDR3 reads TGTGCCAGCAGCTTTACAGGGGGTCAAGAGACCCAGTACTTC.

The genes are TRBV15 and TRBJ1-5, with D tentatively TRBD1 (5 bases). The V end was cut by 0 bases, the J end by 2 bases, with 11 bases between. This CDR3 comprises 16 residues. Germline V lookup: CDR1 LNHNV, CDR2 YYDKDF (reference sequence). The CDR3 loop reads CATSRDNGGGNQPQHF. The CDR3 region has the DNA TGTGCCACCAGCAGAGATAATGGAGGGGGCAATCAGCCCCAGCATTTT.

The rearrangement joins TRBV10-3 to TRBJ1-1; D not certain. Germline assignment: CDR1 ENHRY and CDR2 SYGVKD. V was pared by 5 bases and J by 4 bases, with 8 bases between. The CDR3 covers 12 residues. The CDR3 DNA is TGTGCCATCAGTCCGGGAATCACTGAAGCTTTCTTT. It encodes CAISPGITEAFF.

This chain uses TRBV20-1 with TRBJ2-1, with D perhaps matching TRBD2 (5 bases). V lost 1 base to trimming and J lost 9 bases, with 19 bases between them. This CDR3 has 15 amino acids. CDR1 DFQATT and CDR2 SNEGSKA come from the germline V gene (reference sequence). The CDR3 DNA is TGCAGTGCTAGAGGCGCAGGCTATAGCGAGGGTGAGCAGTTCTTC. Its translation: CSARGAGYSEGEQFF.

Only a few counts were recorded for this clonotype. The J gene is TRBJ2-5, the V gene TRBV7-3; TRBD2 is a possible D gene (5 bases). Deletions cut 5 bases from V and 4 bases from J, with 11 bases between. The CDR3 is made up of 13 amino acids. CDR1 and CDR2 from the germline V gene are SGHTA and FQGTGA. The CDR3 DNA follows: TGTGCCAGCAGCCTGACTACCGGAGAGACCCAGTACTTC. Residues: CASSLTTGETQYF.

This clonotype occurred a few times. The chain recombines TRBV5-6 with TRBJ1-2; D is possibly TRBD1 (6 bases). CDR1 SGHDT and CDR2 YYEEEE come from the germline V gene. The CDR3 loop spans 15 amino acids. V was clipped by 2 bases and J by 6 bases, with 17 bases between them. The CDR3 nucleotides read TGTGCCAGCAGCTTAAAATCTGGGGGCATTCATGGCTACACCTTC. The encoded protein is CASSLKSGGIHGYTF.

This sequence joins TRBV30 and TRBJ1-2; 7 nucleotides match TRBD1. CDR1 is GTSNPN, CDR2 SVGIG, per germline (reference sequence). This CDR3 region has 14 residues. Trimming took 2 bases from V and 6 from J; bases not matched to a gene: 9. CDR3 amino acids: CAWSRMNRGDGYTF. The CDR3 nucleotides are TGTGCCTGGAGTAGAATGAACAGGGGTGATGGCTACACCTTC.

By sample share, this clonotype is medium-sized (0.01 to 0.1%). The chain uses TRBV5-5 and TRBJ2-5, with 11 bases that match TRBD1. The CDR3 extends over 14 amino acids. CDR1 and CDR2 from the germline V gene are SGHKS and YYEKEE (reference sequence). V shed 4 bases and J 5 bases; nucleotides not matched to a gene: 4. CDR3: CASSGTGGTETQYF. The CDR3 coding sequence is TGTGCCAGCAGCGGGACAGGGGGGACGGAGACCCAGTACTTC. Based on the CDR3 plus reference TRBV5-5 and TRBJ2-5, the full variable domain is DAGVTQSPTHLIKTRGQQVTLRCSPISGHKSVSWYQQVLGQGPQFIFQYYEKEERGRGNFPDRFSARQFPNYSSELNVNALLLGDSALYLCASSGTGGTETQYFGPGTRLLVL.

This clonotype is medium-sized within its sample. The chain carries TRBV30 and TRBJ2-2; 7 nucleotides agree with TRBD1. V lost 2 bases and J lost 7; bases outside the gene matches: 10. Germline CDR1 and CDR2: GTSNPN and SVGIG (reference sequence). CDR3 length equals 15 residues. DNA of the CDR3: TGTGCCTGGAGTCACGAGGGGGCGCAGGTCGGGGAGCTGTTTTTT. Amino acid sequence: CAWSHEGAQVGELFF.

By share of the sample, this clonotype is large. This chain connects TRBV7-6 to TRBJ1-4; the D is unclear. Germline values: CDR1 SGHVS, CDR2 FNYEAQ. The CDR3 is 14 amino acids. The germline V and J ends were trimmed by 5 bases and 5 bases, with 12 bases remaining between them. CDR3 DNA sequence: TGTGCCAGCAGCCCTAGAGTTAGAAATGAAAAACTGTTTTTT. It yields the protein CASSPRVRNEKLFF.

By proportion, this clonotype is large. The chain links TRBV6-1 to TRBJ1-2, with unresolved D. CDR1 is MNHNS and CDR2 is SASEGT in the germline V gene. This CDR3 spans 12 amino acids. Trimming removed 5 bases from V and 2 bases from J, with 6 bases in between. The CDR3 DNA reads TGTGCCAGCAGTCAGCAGAACTATGGCTACACCTTC. This sequence encodes CASSQQNYGYTF.